This passage covers 8 T cell receptor beta chains from one sample sequenced in a study of T-cell memory formation after mild COVID-19 (dated by TCRdb to about 2021). The library was obtained by 5' RACE. TCRdb shows the sequencer as Illumina NovaSeq 6000. The raw public data were reprocessed by TCRdb itself: fastp quality trimming at Q25, MiXCR clonotype calling, in-frame beta chains only. Rows merge per CDR3 protein into single entries with the most common DNA and genes. The sample table holds just under 50,000 distinct CDR3 sequences, of which around 12% were seen once. Of the sample, around 26% falls within the top ten clones. The sample was PBMCs or a T cell subset sorted from them (not recorded which). All receptors derive from a man younger than 30 who had mild COVID-19 (a few samples of this study predate the infection). The sample titles of this study are shuffled in the database, so cell type and time point are left out; the donor was told from shared clones.

This clonotype was counted many times. The rearrangement links TRBV6-2 or TRBV6-3 to TRBJ1-1; D remains unclear. This CDR3 contains 14 residues. V was pared by 7 bases and J by 6 bases, with 18 bases between. Germline CDR1 MNHEY, CDR2 SVGEGT. CDR3 sequence reads: CASTSGREWAEAFF. As DNA, the CDR3 is TGTGCCAGCACTTCGGGCCGCGAATGGGCTGAAGCTTTCTTT.

The gene calls are TRBV7-2 and TRBJ2-1; 8 nucleotides line up with TRBD2. The CDR3 totals 16 residues. Germline CDR1 is SGHTA and CDR2 is FQGNSA. V shed 0 bases, J shed 8 bases, and the junction held 9 bases outside the gene matches. CDR3 loop: CASSLAEGLGVHEQFF. The CDR3 coding sequence is TGTGCCAGCAGCTTAGCGGAGGGACTAGGAGTCCATGAGCAGTTCTTC.

The chain combines TRBV11-2 with TRBJ2-1; D remains unclear. The V gene's germline CDR1 is SGHAT and CDR2 FQNNGV. The CDR3 extends over 14 amino acids. Trimming stripped 10 bases from V and 7 bases from J, with 20 bases between. CDR3 loop: CATSHEILGNEQFF. The CDR3 bases are TGTGCCACCTCGCACGAGATCTTAGGGAATGAGCAGTTCTTC.

This clonotype came up a few times. One end of the junction varies from germline; a read error may be responsible. This rearrangement joins TRBV5-4 to TRBJ2-1, with 10 bases identical to TRBD2. The germline V gene encodes CDR1 SGHNT and CDR2 YYREEE (reference sequence). The CDR3 consists of 14 residues. CDR3 nucleotides: TGTGCCAGCAGCTTGGGGGTTGCGAGCGGGGGGGTGGTCTTC. Residues: CASSLGVASGGVVF.

This clonotype was observed many times. J is TRBJ2-4 and V is TRBV5-5, with D perhaps assigned TRBD1 or TRBD2 (6 bases each). The CDR3 is 16 residues long. Trimming cost V 2 bases and J 0 bases, with 12 bases left between them. Germline-derived CDR1 and CDR2 are SGHKS and YYEKEE (reference sequence). The CDR3 sequence: CASSFIGGLAKNIQYF. Written as DNA, the CDR3 is TGTGCCAGCAGCTTTATAGGGGGGTTAGCCAAAAACATTCAGTACTTC. The full variable domain, with the rest looked up from reference TRBV5-5 and TRBJ2-4, is DAGVTQSPTHLIKTRGQQVTLRCSPISGHKSVSWYQQVLGQGPQFIFQYYEKEERGRGNFPDRFSARQFPNYSSELNVNALLLGDSALYLCASSFIGGLAKNIQYFGAGTRLSVL.

This clonotype came up many times. The chain has TRBV4-3 and TRBJ2-3, with D maybe TRBD2 (5 bases). CDR3 size: 13 residues. Germline-derived CDR1 and CDR2 are LGHNA and YSLEER. V lost 4 bases, J lost 3 bases, and 8 bases lay in between. CDR3 nucleotide sequence: TGCGCCAGCAGCCCTAGGGAGACAGATACGCAGTATTTT. This sequence encodes CASSPRETDTQYF.

The sample holds many counts of this clonotype. The chain links TRBV12-3 or TRBV12-4 to TRBJ1-4; D uncertain. Deletions cut 6 bases from V and 2 bases from J, with 10 bases between. The CDR3 is 14 amino acids. CDR3 nucleotides: TGTGCCAGCAGCCCTGTATCTACTAATGAAAAACTGTTTTTT. Its translation: CASSPVSTNEKLFF.

This clonotype occurred many times. V is TRBV5-1 and J is TRBJ2-3, with a tentative D call TRBD2 (6 bases). V lost 5 bases, J lost 4 bases, and 14 bases lay in between. Germline lookup yields CDR1 SGHRS and CDR2 YFSETQ. The CDR3 runs to 14 residues. In nucleotides, the CDR3 is TGCGCCAGCAGGGCAGCGGGCGGAGCAGATACGCAGTATTTT. Translated, it gives CASRAAGGADTQYF.